The source of this T cell receptor beta chain is a study of T cells after yellow fever vaccination. Study results and limitations: Subsequent to the booster, the majority of primary-vaccination clones reappeared (around 96% CD4, 88% CD8). Abundant contaminating clonotypes from the bulk population could appear in FACS-sorted repertoires.

It was through 5'RACE template switching that TCR cDNA was made, with a universal primer site and UMIs added. MiXCR was run by TCRdb on the 5' RACE reads, yielding one entry per CDR3 protein. Of over 150,000 distinct CDR3 sequences listed, approximately 6.2% are singletons. This clonotype was seen repeatedly, ten times or more. Its antigen is undetermined. Between the trimmed V and J ends, which lost 4 bases and 9 bases, there was a span of 10 bases. This CDR3 is 12 amino acids long. Germline V CDR1 and CDR2: MDHEN, SYDVKM. This receptor was obtained from a young man who received the YFV17D yellow fever vaccine. Sequences were derived from CD4+ T cells sorted from PBMCs, sampled on the day of the first yellow fever vaccination. The chain couples TRBV28 to TRBJ2-1; D is uncertain. As DNA, the CDR3 is TGTGCCAGCAGTTCCCTACCGGGTGAGCAGTTCTTC. This sequence encodes CASSSLPGEQFF.